Sequencing of this T cell receptor beta chain was carried out in a study of early T cells in non-severe SARS-CoV-2 infection. TCRdb used MiXCR to reprocess the 5' RACE reads, holding one entry per CDR3 protein. This table has tens of thousands of distinct CDR3 sequences, about 5.8% appearing once. The origin of this receptor is an adult who was a healthcare worker with PCR-confirmed SARS-CoV-2 infection or an uninfected control (not recorded which). The sequencing sample was made of whole blood.

CDR3 region: CASSNGIGTNYGYTF. The CDR3 DNA reads TGTGCCAGTAGTAATGGGATAGGGACCAACTATGGCTACACCTTC. This chain joins TRBV19 and TRBJ1-2; possible D gene TRBD1, 5 bases. Germline CDR1 LNHDA, CDR2 SQIVND (reference sequence). This CDR3 spans 15 amino acids. V lost 4 bases and J 2 bases, leaving 14 bases between the germline ends. The variable domain in full, with the rest retrieved from reference TRBV19 and TRBJ1-2, is DGGITQSPKYLFRKEGQNVTLSCEQNLNHDAMYWYRQDPGQGLRLIYYSQIVNDFQKGDIAEGYSVSREKKESFPLTVTSAQKNPTAFYLCASSNGIGTNYGYTFGSGTRLTVV.